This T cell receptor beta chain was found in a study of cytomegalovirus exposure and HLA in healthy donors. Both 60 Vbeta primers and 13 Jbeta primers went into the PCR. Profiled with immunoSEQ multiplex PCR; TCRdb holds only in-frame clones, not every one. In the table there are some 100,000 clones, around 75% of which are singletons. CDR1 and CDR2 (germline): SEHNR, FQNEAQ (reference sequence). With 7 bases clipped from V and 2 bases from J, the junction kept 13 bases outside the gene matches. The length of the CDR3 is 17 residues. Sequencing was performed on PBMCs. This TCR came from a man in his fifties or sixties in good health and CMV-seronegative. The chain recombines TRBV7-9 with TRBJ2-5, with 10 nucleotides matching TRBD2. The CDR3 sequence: CASILRLAGEEQETQYF. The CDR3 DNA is TGTGCCAGCATCCTCCGCCTAGCGGGAGAGGAGCAAGAGACCCAGTACTTC.